What follows are 11 T cell receptor beta chains derived from one specimen sequenced in a study of cytomegalovirus exposure and HLA in healthy donors. 13 Jbeta primers and 60 Vbeta primers were used for the PCR. Some clones are missing from TCRdb's copy, which holds only in-frame ones; the method was immunoSEQ multiplex PCR. This sample has fewer than 120,000 clones, with around four fifths found just once. Sequenced material: PBMCs. The receptors shown here come from a man aged 25-45 years in good health and CMV-seropositive.

The chain recombines TRBV19 with TRBJ1-2; no clear D. Trimming took off 5 bases at V and 2 bases at J, with 9 bases between the two ends. Germline V gene sequence: CDR1 LNHDA, CDR2 SQIVND (reference sequence). The CDR3 contains 13 residues. The CDR3 DNA sequence: TGTGCCAGTAGTCCAGCGACCAACTATGGCTACACCTTC. As protein: CASSPATNYGYTF.

The V and J genes are TRBV25-1 and TRBJ1-2; tentative D call: TRBD1 (6 bases). Germline assignment: CDR1 MGHDK and CDR2 SYGVNS. The CDR3 length is 15 residues. The germline V and J ends were trimmed by 3 bases and 7 bases, with 18 bases remaining between them. The CDR3 DNA is TGTGCCAGCAGTGATCCCGCTGAGGGACAAGGTGGCTACACCTTC. Amino acids: CASSDPAEGQGGYTF.

The sample holds one count of this clone. The V and J genes are TRBV11-3 and TRBJ1-1; 8 bases agree with TRBD1. Trimming removed 2 bases from V and 1 base from J; junction bases left unmatched: 12. CDR3 length equals 18 residues. Germline-derived CDR1 and CDR2 are SGHNT and YENEEA. As DNA, the CDR3 is TGTGCCAGCAGCTTATATGGTGCTGGTCAGGGGGCGAACACTGAAGCTTTCTTT. Translated: CASSLYGAGQGANTEAFF.

The gene calls are TRBV4-1 and TRBJ2-3; D may be TRBD2 (6 bases). The V gene lost 0 bases and the J gene lost 6 bases, with 10 bases spanning the gap. This CDR3 is built from 14 residues. In germline, CDR1 is MGHRA, CDR2 YSYEKL. The CDR3 DNA follows: TGCGCCAGCAGCCAAGAGGGGGGTAGGGATACGCAGTATTTT. Its translation is CASSQEGGRDTQYF.

Here the CDR3 reads CAISGGGDYGYTF. In DNA, the CDR3 is TGTGCCATCAGTGGGGGGGGAGACTATGGCTACACCTTC. J is TRBJ1-2 and V is TRBV10-3, with D possibly matching TRBD1 (5 bases). Germline V gene lookup returns CDR1 ENHRY and CDR2 SYGVKD. V shed 4 bases and J shed 3 bases, with 9 bases lying between them. This CDR3 has 13 amino acids.

On this clone itself: A read error may produce the germline difference seen at one junction end. The rearrangement uses TRBV4-3 and TRBJ1-2; 9 bases are a match to TRBD1. Germline assignment: CDR1 LGHNA and CDR2 YSLEER. The CDR3 covers 16 residues. The CDR3 sequence is CASTQTATGTGYGYTF. DNA of the CDR3: TGCGCCAGCACCCAAACTGCAACCGGGACAGGGTATGGCTACACCTTC.

V and J are TRBV19 and TRBJ1-1, with 12 bases aligning to TRBD1. Germline V lookup: CDR1 LNHDA, CDR2 SQIVND (reference sequence). This CDR3 is built from 15 residues. Trimming took 1 base from V and 8 from J; bases not matched to a gene: 5. The CDR3: CASSIVGTGGLEAFF. The CDR3 DNA follows: TGTGCCAGTAGTATAGTGGGGACAGGGGGCTTGGAAGCTTTCTTT.

The chain combines TRBV9 with TRBJ2-6, with 8 bases aligning to TRBD1. Germline V gene sequence: CDR1 SGDLS, CDR2 YYNGEE. With 1 base clipped from V and 0 bases from J, the junction kept 3 bases outside the gene matches. The CDR3 spans 17 residues. This chain's CDR3 is CASSVSGGRSGANVLTF. CDR3 nucleotide sequence: TGTGCCAGCAGCGTATCAGGGGGCCGCTCTGGGGCCAACGTCCTGACTTTC.

CDR3: CASSPRTGDTDTQYF. The CDR3 coding sequence is TGTGCCAGCTCACCGAGGACAGGTGACACAGATACGCAGTATTTT. V gene TRBV18 combines with J gene TRBJ2-3, with TRBD1 identical over 7 bases. Germline CDR1 KGHSH, CDR2 LQKENI. After removal of 3 bases from V and 2 bases from J, the junction contained 5 bases not matched to a gene. This CDR3 has 15 residues.

J is TRBJ1-6 and V is TRBV7-2; 8 bases are a match to TRBD1. The CDR3 length is 15 residues. CDR1 and CDR2 (germline): SGHTA, FQGNSA. The ends lost 4 bases at V and 8 bases at J; junction bases unmatched: 7. The CDR3 spells CASSSSTGVYSPLHF. The CDR3 DNA follows: TGTGCCAGCAGCTCGTCGACAGGGGTGTATTCACCCCTCCACTTT.

As for this clone: This same CDR3 is encoded by further DNA sequences in the sample. The chain couples TRBV27 to TRBJ2-7; possibly TRBD2 for D (5 bases). Trimming took off 6 bases at V and 0 bases at J, with 9 bases between the two ends. CDR3 length: 13 residues. Per germline, CDR1 MNHEY and CDR2 SMNVEV (reference sequence). Here the CDR3 DNA reads TGTGCCAGCAGCTTGGCGGGCTCCTACGAGCAGTACTTC. Amino acid sequence: CASSLAGSYEQYF.